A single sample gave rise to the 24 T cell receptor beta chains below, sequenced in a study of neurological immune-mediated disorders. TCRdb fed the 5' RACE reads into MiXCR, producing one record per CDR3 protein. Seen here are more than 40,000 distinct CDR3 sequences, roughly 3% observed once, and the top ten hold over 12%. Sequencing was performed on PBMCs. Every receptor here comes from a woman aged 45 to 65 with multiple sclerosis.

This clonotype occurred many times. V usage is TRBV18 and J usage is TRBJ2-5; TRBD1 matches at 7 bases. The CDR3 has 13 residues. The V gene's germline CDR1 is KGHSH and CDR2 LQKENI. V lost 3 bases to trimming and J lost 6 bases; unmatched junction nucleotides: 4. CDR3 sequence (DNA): TGTGCCAGCTCACCTGGACAGGACCAGACCCAGTACTTC. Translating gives CASSPGQDQTQYF.

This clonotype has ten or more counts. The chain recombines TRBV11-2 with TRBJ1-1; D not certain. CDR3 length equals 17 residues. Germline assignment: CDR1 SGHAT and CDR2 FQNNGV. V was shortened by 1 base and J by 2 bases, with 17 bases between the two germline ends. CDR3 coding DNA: TGTGCCAGCAGCTTAGGTCTGAGGGAACGGGCAAACACTGAAGCTTTCTTT. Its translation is CASSLGLRERANTEAFF.

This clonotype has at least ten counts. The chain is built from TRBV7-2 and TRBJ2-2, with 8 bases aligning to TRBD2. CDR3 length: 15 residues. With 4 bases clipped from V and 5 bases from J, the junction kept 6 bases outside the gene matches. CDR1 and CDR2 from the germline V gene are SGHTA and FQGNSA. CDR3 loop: CASSSPGGATGELFF. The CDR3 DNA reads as TGTGCCAGCAGCTCCCCCGGGGGGGCTACCGGGGAGCTGTTTTTT.

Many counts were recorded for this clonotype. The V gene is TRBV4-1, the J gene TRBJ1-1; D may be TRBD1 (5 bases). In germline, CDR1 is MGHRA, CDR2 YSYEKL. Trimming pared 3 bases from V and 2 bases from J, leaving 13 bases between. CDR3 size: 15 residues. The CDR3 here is CASSQGPQVNTEAFF. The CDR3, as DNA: TGCGCCAGCAGCCAGGGGCCCCAGGTAAACACTGAAGCTTTCTTT.

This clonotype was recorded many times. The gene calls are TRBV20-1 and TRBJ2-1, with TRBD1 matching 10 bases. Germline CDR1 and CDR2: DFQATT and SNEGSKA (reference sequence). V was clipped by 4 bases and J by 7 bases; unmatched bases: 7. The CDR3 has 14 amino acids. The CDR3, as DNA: TGCAGTGCTATTGGACAGGGGGTCAAGAATGAGCAGTTCTTC. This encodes CSAIGQGVKNEQFF.

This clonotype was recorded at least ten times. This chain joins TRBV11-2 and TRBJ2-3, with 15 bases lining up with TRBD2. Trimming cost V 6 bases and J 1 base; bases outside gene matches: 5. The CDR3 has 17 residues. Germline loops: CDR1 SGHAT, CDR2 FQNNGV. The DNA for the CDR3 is TGTGCCAGCAGAGGACTAGCGGGAGGGCCGGGCACAGATACGCAGTATTTT. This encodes CASRGLAGGPGTDTQYF.

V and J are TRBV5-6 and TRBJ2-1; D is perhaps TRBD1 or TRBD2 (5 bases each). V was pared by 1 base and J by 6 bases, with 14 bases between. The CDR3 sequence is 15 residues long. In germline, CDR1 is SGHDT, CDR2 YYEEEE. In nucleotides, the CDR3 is TGTGCCAGCAGCTTGTTGCGAGGGGCGCGCAATGAGCAGTTCTTC. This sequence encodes CASSLLRGARNEQFF.

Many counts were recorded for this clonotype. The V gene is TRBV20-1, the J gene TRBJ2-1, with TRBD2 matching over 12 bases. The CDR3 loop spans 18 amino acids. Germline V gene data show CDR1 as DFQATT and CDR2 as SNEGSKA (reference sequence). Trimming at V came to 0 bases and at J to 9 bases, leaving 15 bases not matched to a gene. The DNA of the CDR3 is TGCAGTGCTAGAGATCTCCTAGCGGGAGGGCCGTATGATAGTGAGCAGTTCTTC. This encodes CSARDLLAGGPYDSEQFF.

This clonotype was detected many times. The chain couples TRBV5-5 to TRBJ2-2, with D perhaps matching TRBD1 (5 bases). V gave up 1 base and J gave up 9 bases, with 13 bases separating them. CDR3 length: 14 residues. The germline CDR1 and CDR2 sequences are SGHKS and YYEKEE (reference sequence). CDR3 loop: CASSLSGWKRELFF. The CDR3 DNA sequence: TGTGCCAGCAGCTTGTCAGGGTGGAAGAGGGAGCTGTTTTTT.

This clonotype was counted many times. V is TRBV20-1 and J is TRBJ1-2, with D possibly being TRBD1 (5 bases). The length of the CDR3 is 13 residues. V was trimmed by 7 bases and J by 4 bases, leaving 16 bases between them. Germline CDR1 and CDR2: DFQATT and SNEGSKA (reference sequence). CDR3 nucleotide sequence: TGCAGTGTTGCCCCCGGGGGGTCCTATGGCTACACCTTC. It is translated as CSVAPGGSYGYTF.

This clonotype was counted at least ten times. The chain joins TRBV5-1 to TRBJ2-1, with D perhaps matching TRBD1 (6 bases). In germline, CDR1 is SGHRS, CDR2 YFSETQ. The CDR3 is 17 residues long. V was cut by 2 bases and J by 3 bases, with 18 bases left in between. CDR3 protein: CASSFGNRQGYYNEQFF. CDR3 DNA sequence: TGCGCCAGCAGCTTCGGTAACCGTCAGGGGTACTACAATGAGCAGTTCTTC.

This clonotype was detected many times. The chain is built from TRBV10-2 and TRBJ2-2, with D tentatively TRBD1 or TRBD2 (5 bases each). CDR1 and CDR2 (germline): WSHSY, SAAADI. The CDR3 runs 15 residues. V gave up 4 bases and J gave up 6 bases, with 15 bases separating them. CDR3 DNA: TGCGCCAGCAGTGCGTATATCGGGGCGGCCGGGGAGCTGTTTTTT. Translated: CASSAYIGAAGELFF.

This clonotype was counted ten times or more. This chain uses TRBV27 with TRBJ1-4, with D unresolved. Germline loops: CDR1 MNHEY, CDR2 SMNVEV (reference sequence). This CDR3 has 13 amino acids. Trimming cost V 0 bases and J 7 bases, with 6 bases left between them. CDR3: CASSLSISEKLFF. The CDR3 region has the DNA TGTGCCAGCAGTTTATCGATTAGTGAAAAACTGTTTTTT.

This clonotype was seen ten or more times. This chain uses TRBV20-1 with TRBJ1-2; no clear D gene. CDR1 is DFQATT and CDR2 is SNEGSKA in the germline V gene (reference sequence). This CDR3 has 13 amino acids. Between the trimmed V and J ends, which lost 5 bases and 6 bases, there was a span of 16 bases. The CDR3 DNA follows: TGCAGTGCTGACCGCCTGGCTGGGCATGGCTACACCTTC. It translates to CSADRLAGHGYTF.

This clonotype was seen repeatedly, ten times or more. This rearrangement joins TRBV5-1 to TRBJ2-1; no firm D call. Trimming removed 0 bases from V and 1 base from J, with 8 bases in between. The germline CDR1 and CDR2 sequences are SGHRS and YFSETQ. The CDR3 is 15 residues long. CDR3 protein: CASSLVDRSYNEQFF. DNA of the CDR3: TGCGCCAGCAGCTTGGTGGACCGATCCTACAATGAGCAGTTCTTC.

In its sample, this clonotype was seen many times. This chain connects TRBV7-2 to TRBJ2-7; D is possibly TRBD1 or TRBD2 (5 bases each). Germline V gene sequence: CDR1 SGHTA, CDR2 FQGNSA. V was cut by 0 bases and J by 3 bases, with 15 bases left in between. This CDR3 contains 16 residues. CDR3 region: CASSLAYGAGFYEQYF. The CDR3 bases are TGTGCCAGCAGCTTAGCGTACGGGGCAGGGTTCTACGAGCAGTACTTC.

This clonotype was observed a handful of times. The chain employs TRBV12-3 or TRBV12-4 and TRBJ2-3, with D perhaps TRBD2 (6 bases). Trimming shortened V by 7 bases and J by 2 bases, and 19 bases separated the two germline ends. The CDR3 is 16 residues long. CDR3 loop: CASNQNRAGFTDTQYF. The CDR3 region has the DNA TGTGCCAGCAACCAAAACCGGGCGGGGTTCACAGATACGCAGTATTTT.

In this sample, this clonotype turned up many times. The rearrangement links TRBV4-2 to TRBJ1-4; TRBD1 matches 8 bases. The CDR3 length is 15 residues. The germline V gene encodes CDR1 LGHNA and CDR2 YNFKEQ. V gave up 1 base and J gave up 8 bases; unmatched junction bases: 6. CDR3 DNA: TGTGCCAGCAGCCAAGCAGGGGGCGCGCGGGAAAAACTGTTTTTT. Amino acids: CASSQAGGAREKLFF.

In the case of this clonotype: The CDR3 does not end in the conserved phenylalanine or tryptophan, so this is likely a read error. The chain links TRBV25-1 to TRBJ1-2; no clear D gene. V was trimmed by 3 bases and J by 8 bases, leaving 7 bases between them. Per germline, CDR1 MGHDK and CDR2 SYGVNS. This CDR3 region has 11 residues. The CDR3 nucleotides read TGTGCCAGCAGTGACCTCGCAGGCTACACCTAC. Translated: CASSDLAGYTY.

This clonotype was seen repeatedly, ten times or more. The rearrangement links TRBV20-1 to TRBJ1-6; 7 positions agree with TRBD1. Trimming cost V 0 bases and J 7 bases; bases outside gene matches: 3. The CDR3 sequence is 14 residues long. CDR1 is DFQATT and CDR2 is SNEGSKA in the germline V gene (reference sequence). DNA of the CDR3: TGCAGTGCTAGAGAAGGGACAGTAAATTCACCCCTCCACTTT. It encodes CSAREGTVNSPLHF.

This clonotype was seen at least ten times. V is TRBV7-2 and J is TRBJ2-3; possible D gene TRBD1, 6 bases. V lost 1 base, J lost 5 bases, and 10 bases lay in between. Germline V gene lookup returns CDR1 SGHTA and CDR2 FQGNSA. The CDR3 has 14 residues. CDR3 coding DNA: TGTGCCAGCAGCTTAGACAGGGTCATAGATACGCAGTATTTT. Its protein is CASSLDRVIDTQYF.

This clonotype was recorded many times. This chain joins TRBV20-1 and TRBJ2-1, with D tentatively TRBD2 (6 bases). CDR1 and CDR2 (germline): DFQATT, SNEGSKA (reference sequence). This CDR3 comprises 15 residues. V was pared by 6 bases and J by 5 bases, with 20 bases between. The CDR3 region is CSARRDFLEHNEQFF. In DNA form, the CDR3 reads TGCAGTGCGAGAAGGGACTTCCTGGAACACAATGAGCAGTTCTTC.

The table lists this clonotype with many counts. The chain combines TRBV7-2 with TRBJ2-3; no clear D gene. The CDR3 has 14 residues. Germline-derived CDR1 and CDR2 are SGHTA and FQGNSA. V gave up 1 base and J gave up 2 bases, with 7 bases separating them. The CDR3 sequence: CASSLGGTTDTQYF. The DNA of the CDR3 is TGTGCCAGCAGCTTAGGGGGAACCACAGATACGCAGTATTTT.

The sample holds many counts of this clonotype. CDR3 loop: CASSPVIVGELFF. CDR3 nucleotides: TGTGCCAGCAGTCCGGTCATCGTTGGGGAGCTGTTTTTT. V is TRBV12-3 or TRBV12-4 and J is TRBJ2-2; D call uncertain. The ends were cut back, 5 bases at V and 8 bases at J, with 12 bases in the middle. The CDR3 spans 13 residues.